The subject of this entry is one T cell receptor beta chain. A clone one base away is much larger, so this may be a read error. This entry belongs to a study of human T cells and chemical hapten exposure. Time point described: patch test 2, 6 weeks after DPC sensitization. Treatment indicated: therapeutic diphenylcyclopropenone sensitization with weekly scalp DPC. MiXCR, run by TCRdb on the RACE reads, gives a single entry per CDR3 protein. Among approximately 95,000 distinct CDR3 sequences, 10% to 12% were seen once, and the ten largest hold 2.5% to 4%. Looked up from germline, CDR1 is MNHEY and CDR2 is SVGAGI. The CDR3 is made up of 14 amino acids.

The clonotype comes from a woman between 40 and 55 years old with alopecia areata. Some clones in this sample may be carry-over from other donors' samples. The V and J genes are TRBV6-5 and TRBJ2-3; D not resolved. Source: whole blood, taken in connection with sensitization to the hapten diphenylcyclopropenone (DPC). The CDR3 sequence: CASSPGTRTDTLYF. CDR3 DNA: TGTGCCAGCAGCCCCGGAACACGCACAGATACGCTGTATTTT.